This T cell receptor (beta chain) was captured by sequencing in a study of T cell responses to AZD1222 COVID-19 vaccine. V lost 3 bases to trimming and J lost 6 bases, with 13 bases between them. CDR3 length: 14 amino acids. Germline values: CDR1 SGHKS, CDR2 YYEKEE (reference sequence). Concerning this clone: What it recognizes is unknown.

Repertoires were generated with immunoSEQ multiplex PCR, while TCRdb's copy carries only in-frame clones and drops some. The sample lists about 110,000 clones, 90% seen once, with less than 10% in the top ten. Findings and caveats of the study: Clonal diversity may have been underestimated in mostly white British donors. When two AZD1222 doses had been given, Spike-specific TCR breadth and depth rose. Among those given AZD1222, only five or six were seropositive at baseline. Close to half of all spike-specific TCRs reportedly target regions of the variants that are unmutated.

The TCR sequence derives from an adult who received the AZD1222 COVID-19 vaccine. The sequences come from peripheral blood, collected 28 days after the second AZD1222 dose. The V and J genes are TRBV5-5 and TRBJ1-5; D perhaps matches TRBD1 (5 bases). The CDR3 protein is CASSSSVGGQPQHF. For the CDR3, the DNA is TGTGCCAGCAGCTCCAGTGTCGGGGGTCAGCCCCAGCATTTT. The variable domain in full, with the rest retrieved from reference TRBV5-5 and TRBJ1-5, is DAGVTQSPTHLIKTRGQQVTLRCSPISGHKSVSWYQQVLGQGPQFIFQYYEKEERGRGNFPDRFSARQFPNYSSELNVNALLLGDSALYLCASSSSVGGQPQHFGDGTRLSIL.